Listed below are T cell receptor beta chains from one sample, sequenced in a study of human T cells and chemical hapten exposure. TCRdb re-called the RACE reads through MiXCR, storing one row per CDR3 protein. Of approximately 350,000 distinct CDR3 sequences in the sample, around 6.9% were seen once. The source was whole blood, collected in connection with sensitization to the hapten diphenylcyclopropenone (DPC). These TCRs come from a woman between 18 and 30 years old with alopecia areata. Some clones in this sample may be carry-over from other donors' samples. The CDR3 runs from the conserved cysteine through the conserved F or W. A D gene is named only where the DNA matches it firmly. A clone size is listed for some rows: how often the clone was seen (once, few, many), or a class if it is expanded.

D gene | J gene | clone size | V gene | CDR3 protein | CDR3 DNA
NA | TRBJ2-7 | many | TRBV7-9 | CASSLLDGPYEQYF | TGTGCCAGCAGTCTACTGGACGGGCCCTACGAGCAGTACTTC
TRBD1 | TRBJ2-3 | NA | TRBV27 | CASSLEGQWTDTQYF | TGTGCCAGCAGTTTAGAGGGACAGTGGACAGATACGCAGTATTTT
NA | TRBJ2-3 | NA | TRBV6-5 | CASSSGPLTQYF | TGTGCCAGCAGCTCGGGACCACTCACGCAGTATTTT
NA | TRBJ2-7 | few | TRBV27 | CASSSLQRSYEQYF | TGTGCCAGCAGTTCTCTACAGCGGTCCTACGAGCAGTACTTC
NA | TRBJ1-6 | NA | TRBV6-2/TRBV6-3 | CASSGDTLSSYNSPLHF | TGTGCCAGCAGTGGCGACACCTTGAGCTCCTATAATTCACCCCTCCACTTT
NA | TRBJ1-2 | many | TRBV20-1 | CSAFQVNYGYTF | TGCAGTGCCTTCCAGGTGAACTATGGCTACACCTTC
TRBD2 | TRBJ2-7 | few | TRBV10-3 | CATKPSGGGSQDEQYF | TGTGCCACCAAACCCAGCGGGGGTGGCTCCCAGGACGAGCAGTACTTC
NA | TRBJ2-7 | many | TRBV6-5 | CASSPAYGYTYEQYF | TGTGCCAGCAGCCCAGCTTATGGTTATACATACGAGCAGTACTTC
NA | TRBJ2-7 | NA | TRBV7-9 | CASSSSELGHYEQYF | TGTGCCAGCAGTTCGTCGGAGCTGGGTCACTACGAGCAGTACTTC
NA | TRBJ2-7 | NA | TRBV4-3 | CASSQELSEGYEQYF | TGCGCCAGCAGCCAAGAGTTATCGGAGGGATACGAGCAGTACTTC
NA | TRBJ1-2 | NA | TRBV6-2/TRBV6-3 | CASRTEGYGYTF | TGTGCCAGCAGGACAGAGGGCTATGGCTACACCTTC
TRBD1 | TRBJ2-7 | many | TRBV12-3/TRBV12-4 | CASSFKGQVGYEQYF | TGTGCCAGCAGTTTCAAGGGACAGGTGGGGTACGAGCAGTACTTC
TRBD2 | TRBJ2-3 | few | TRBV11-2 | CASSLGVGGASDTQYF | TGTGCCAGCAGCTTAGGCGTCGGGGGGGCATCAGATACGCAGTATTTT
NA | TRBJ2-7 | many | TRBV4-1 | CASSLGPSATYEQYF | TGCGCCAGCAGCCTGGGACCCTCGGCCACCTACGAGCAGTACTTC
NA | TRBJ1-1 | few | TRBV28 | CASSLSRAAFF | TGTGCCAGCAGTTTGTCCAGGGCGGCTTTCTTT
TRBD1 | TRBJ1-1 | many | TRBV27 | CASSLIGDRGTEAFF | TGTGCCAGCAGTTTAATCGGGGACAGGGGAACTGAAGCTTTCTTT
NA | TRBJ2-3 | few | TRBV25-1 | CASSDIADTQYF | TGTGCCAGCAGTGACATTGCAGATACGCAGTATTTT
TRBD1 | TRBJ1-6 | NA | TRBV7-2 | CASSLGDRSPLHF | TGTGCCAGCAGCTTAGGGGACAGGTCACCCCTCCACTTT
NA | TRBJ1-1 | many | TRBV20-1 | CSAPPSNTEAFF | TGCAGTGCTCCCCCATCGAACACTGAAGCTTTCTTT
TRBD2 | TRBJ2-3 | many | TRBV20-1 | CSAKRGGSDTQYF | TGCAGTGCTAAGCGGGGGGGGTCAGATACGCAGTATTTT
NA | TRBJ2-7 | many | TRBV28 | CASTWDGPYEQYF | TGTGCCAGCACCTGGGACGGCCCCTACGAGCAGTACTTC
TRBD2 | TRBJ2-7 | many | TRBV12-3/TRBV12-4 | CASSLSGGYSYEQYF | TGTGCCAGCAGTTTAAGCGGGGGGTACTCCTACGAGCAGTACTTC
NA | TRBJ1-1 | few | TRBV3-1 | CASSLYREGTEAFF | TGTGCCAGCAGCCTTTACAGGGAAGGGACTGAAGCTTTCTTT
TRBD2 | TRBJ2-3 | few | TRBV27 | CASSSIAGGPDTQYF | TGTGCCAGCAGTTCAATAGCGGGGGGCCCAGATACGCAGTATTTT
NA | TRBJ2-7 | few | TRBV7-8 | CASSGEYEQYF | TGTGCCAGCAGCGGAGAGTACGAGCAGTACTTC
TRBD1 | TRBJ2-5 | few | TRBV7-9 | CASSSTGDGTQYF | TGTGCCAGCAGCTCGACAGGGGATGGGACCCAGTACTTC
NA | TRBJ2-1 | NA | TRBV6-6 | CASSPAWKEINEQFF | TGTGCCAGCAGCCCCGCGTGGAAGGAAATCAATGAGCAGTTCTTC
NA | TRBJ2-5 | few | TRBV5-1 | CASSLGGLETQYF | TGCGCCAGCAGCTTGGGGGGGTTGGAGACCCAGTACTTC
NA | TRBJ1-1 | few | TRBV5-6 | CASSLLTPTTEAFF | TGTGCCAGCAGCTTGTTAACCCCCACCACTGAAGCTTTCTTT
NA | TRBJ2-5 | many | TRBV5-6 | CASSFLRGPVEETQYF | TGTGCCAGCAGCTTTCTGAGGGGCCCTGTAGAGGAGACCCAGTACTTC
NA | TRBJ1-1 | few | TRBV2 | CASSTSGKNTEAFF | TGTGCCAGCAGCACCTCTGGCAAGAACACTGAAGCTTTCTTT
TRBD2 | TRBJ2-5 | few | TRBV7-8 | CASSLLSGGSSETQYF | TGTGCCAGCAGCTTATTGAGCGGGGGCAGCTCAGAGACCCAGTACTTC
NA | TRBJ2-4 | many | TRBV20-1 | CSASSYSGIGF | TGCAGTGCTAGTTCTTATTCAGGGATAGGCTTC
TRBD2 | TRBJ2-1 | many | TRBV27 | CASSTAAGARYNEQFF | TGTGCCAGCAGTACCGCAGCGGGAGCCCGGTACAATGAGCAGTTCTTC
NA | TRBJ1-1 | many | TRBV10-3 | CAISPRGEGTEAFF | TGTGCCATCAGTCCACGTGGGGAGGGCACTGAAGCTTTCTTT